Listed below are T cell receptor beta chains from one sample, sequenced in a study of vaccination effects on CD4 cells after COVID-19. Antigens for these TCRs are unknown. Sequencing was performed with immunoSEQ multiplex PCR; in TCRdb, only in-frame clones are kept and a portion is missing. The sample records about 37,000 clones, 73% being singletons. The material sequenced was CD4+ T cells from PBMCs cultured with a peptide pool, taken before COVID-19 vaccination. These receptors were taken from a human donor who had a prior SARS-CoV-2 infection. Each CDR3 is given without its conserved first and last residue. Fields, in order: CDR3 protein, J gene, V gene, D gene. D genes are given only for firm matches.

ASSQERWNSPLH,TRBJ1-6,TRBV3-1/TRBV3-2,-
ASLSGSSPYNEQF,TRBJ2-1,TRBV18,TRBD2
ASSPWDQETQY,TRBJ2-5,TRBV5-1,-
ASSLTPENTEAF,TRBJ1-1,TRBV7-3,-
ASSQAFPGQGLDTQY,TRBJ2-3,TRBV4-2,TRBD1
ASIRDRAYEQY,TRBJ2-7,TRBV6-5,TRBD1
SASEGEDYGYT,TRBJ1-2,TRBV20-1,-
ASSSQNGQGQAF,TRBJ1-1,TRBV19,TRBD1
AISEPRGGGTLDTQY,TRBJ2-3,TRBV10-3,TRBD2
ASSQARSTDTQY,TRBJ2-3,TRBV4-2,-
ASSFQGDDEKLF,TRBJ1-4,TRBV5-6,TRBD1
ASSPGQANYGYT,TRBJ1-2,TRBV5-1,TRBD1
ASSSRTVEQY,TRBJ2-7,TRBV28,-
ASSLVGTSHEQY,TRBJ2-7,TRBV7-2,-
ASSSRTSGRETQY,TRBJ2-5,TRBV7-9,TRBD2
ASSLKGGTYEQY,TRBJ2-7,TRBV5-4,-
ASRIDRGLGEQF,TRBJ2-1,TRBV6-4,TRBD1
ASSNEEGNQPQH,TRBJ1-5,TRBV19,-
ASSHMGDRDEKLF,TRBJ1-4,TRBV7-9,TRBD1
ASRETAGYQPQH,TRBJ1-5,TRBV2,-
ASSQDSGRAIYNEQF,TRBJ2-1,TRBV4-2,TRBD2
ATSRDGWGKGVSSYNEQF,TRBJ2-1,TRBV15,-
ASSLRGASGGHSYNEQF,TRBJ2-1,TRBV5-1,TRBD2
ASSPWDRASTDTQY,TRBJ2-3,TRBV7-9,TRBD1
ASSFGTSGSSTDTQY,TRBJ2-3,TRBV7-3,TRBD2
ASSATGVGYT,TRBJ1-2,TRBV9,TRBD1